The clone carrying this T cell receptor (beta chain) has a count of ten or more. Its antigen is currently unknown. These data belong to a study of early T cells in non-severe SARS-CoV-2 infection. Study background: Sequencing was performed on bulk RNA from unsorted whole blood, leaving chains unpaired.

Unique molecular identifiers (one per individual cDNA molecule) were attached. One entry per CDR3 protein results from TCRdb running MiXCR on the 5' RACE reads. The sample has some 71,000 distinct CDR3 sequences, about an eighth seen once. The J segment lost 1 base and the V segment lost 2 bases, leaving 14 bases of the junction unmatched. This CDR3 is 18 amino acids long. The V gene's germline CDR1 is SQVTM and CDR2 ANQGSEA. Study results and limitations: VDJdb-based matching was biased toward anti-spike CD8 responses and missed private and CD4 specificities.

The sequence was collected from an adult who was a healthcare worker with PCR-confirmed SARS-CoV-2 infection or an uninfected control (not recorded which). The chain links TRBV29-1 to TRBJ2-5; TRBD2 matches at 9 bases. The sequences come from whole blood, collected at baseline. CDR3 in DNA: TGCAGCGTTGAACTCCGGACTAGCGCCCTAACCTTCCAAGAGACCCAGTACTTC. Its translation is CSVELRTSALTFQETQYF.